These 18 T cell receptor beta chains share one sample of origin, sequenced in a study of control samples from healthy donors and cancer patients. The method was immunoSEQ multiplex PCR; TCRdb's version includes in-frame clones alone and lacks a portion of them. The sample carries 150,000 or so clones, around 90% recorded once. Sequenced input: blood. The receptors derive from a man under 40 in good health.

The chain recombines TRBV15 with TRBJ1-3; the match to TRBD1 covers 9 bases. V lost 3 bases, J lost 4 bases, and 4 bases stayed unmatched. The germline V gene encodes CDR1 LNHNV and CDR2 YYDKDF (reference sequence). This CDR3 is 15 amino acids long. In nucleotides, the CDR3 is TGTGCCACCAGCAGGGGACAGGGTACGGGAAACACCATATATTTT. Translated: CATSRGQGTGNTIYF.

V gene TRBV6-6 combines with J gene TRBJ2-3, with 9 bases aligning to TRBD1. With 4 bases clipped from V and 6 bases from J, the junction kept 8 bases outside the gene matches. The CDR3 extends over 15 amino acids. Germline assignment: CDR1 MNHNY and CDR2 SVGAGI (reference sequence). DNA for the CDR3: TGTGCCAGCAGTTCTCCGGGACAGGGTATCGATACGCAGTATTTT. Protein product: CASSSPGQGIDTQYF.

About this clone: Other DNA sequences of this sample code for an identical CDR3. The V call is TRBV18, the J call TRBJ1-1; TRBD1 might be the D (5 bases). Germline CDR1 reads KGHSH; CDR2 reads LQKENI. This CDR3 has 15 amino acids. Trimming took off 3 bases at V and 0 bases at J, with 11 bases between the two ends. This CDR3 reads CASSPGTGLNTEAFF. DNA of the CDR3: TGTGCCAGCTCACCTGGGACGGGTTTGAACACTGAAGCTTTCTTT.

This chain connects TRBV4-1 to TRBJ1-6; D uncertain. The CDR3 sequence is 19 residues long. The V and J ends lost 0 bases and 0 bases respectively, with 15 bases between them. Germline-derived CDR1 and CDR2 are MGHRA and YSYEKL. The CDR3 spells CASSQDYGGGSSYNSPLHF. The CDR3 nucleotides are TGCGCCAGCAGCCAAGATTATGGCGGCGGAAGCTCCTATAATTCACCCCTCCACTTT.

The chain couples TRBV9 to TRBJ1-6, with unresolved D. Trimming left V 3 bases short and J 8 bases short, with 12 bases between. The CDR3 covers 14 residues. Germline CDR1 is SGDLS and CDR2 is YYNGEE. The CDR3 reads CASSAGIRDSPLHF. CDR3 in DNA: TGTGCCAGCAGCGCGGGAATTAGGGATTCACCCCTCCACTTT.

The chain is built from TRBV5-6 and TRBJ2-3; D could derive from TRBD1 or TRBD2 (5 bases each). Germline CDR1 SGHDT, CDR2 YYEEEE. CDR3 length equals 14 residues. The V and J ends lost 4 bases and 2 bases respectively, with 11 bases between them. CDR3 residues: CASSLRDHTDTQYF. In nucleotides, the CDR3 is TGTGCCAGCAGCCTCCGGGACCACACAGATACGCAGTATTTT.

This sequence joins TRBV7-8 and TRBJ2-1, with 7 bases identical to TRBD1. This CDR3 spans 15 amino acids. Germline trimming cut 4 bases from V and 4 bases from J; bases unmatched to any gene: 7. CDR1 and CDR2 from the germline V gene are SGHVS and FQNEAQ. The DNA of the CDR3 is TGTGCCAGCAGCTACACGGGACAGATGTACAATGAGCAGTTCTTC. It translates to CASSYTGQMYNEQFF.

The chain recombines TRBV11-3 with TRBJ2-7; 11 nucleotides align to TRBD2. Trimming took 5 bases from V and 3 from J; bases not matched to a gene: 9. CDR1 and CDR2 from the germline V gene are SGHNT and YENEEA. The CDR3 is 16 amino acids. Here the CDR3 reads CASSLSGTSGIYEQYF. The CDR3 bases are TGTGCCAGCAGCCTATCCGGGACTAGCGGAATCTACGAGCAGTACTTC.

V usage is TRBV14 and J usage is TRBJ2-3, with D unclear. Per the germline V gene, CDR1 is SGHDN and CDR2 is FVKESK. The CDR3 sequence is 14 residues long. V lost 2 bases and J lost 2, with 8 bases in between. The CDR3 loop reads CASSQSRNTDTQYF. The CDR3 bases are TGTGCCAGCAGCCAATCTCGAAACACAGATACGCAGTATTTT.

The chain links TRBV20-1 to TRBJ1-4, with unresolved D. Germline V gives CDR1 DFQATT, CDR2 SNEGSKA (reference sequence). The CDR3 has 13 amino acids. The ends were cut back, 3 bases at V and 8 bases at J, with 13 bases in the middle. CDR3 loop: CSASTPEREKLFF. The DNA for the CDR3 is TGCAGTGCTAGTACTCCCGAGAGGGAAAAACTGTTTTTT.

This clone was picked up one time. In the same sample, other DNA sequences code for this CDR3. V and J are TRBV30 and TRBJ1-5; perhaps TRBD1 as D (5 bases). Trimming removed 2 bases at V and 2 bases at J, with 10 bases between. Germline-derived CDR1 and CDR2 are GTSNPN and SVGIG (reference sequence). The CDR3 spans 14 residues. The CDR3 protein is CAWSWGGRNQPQHF. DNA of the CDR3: TGTGCCTGGAGTTGGGGCGGTCGCAATCAGCCCCAGCATTTT.

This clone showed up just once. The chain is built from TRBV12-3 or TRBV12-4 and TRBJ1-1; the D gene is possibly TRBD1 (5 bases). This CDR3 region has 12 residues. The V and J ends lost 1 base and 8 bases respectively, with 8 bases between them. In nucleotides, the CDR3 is TGTGCCAGCAGTTTAGGGGACGGGGAAGCTTTCTTT. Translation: CASSLGDGEAFF.

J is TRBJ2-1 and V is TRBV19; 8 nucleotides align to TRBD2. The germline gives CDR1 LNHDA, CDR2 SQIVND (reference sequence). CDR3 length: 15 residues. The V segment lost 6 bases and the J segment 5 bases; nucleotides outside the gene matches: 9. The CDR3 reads CASRRPGGRDNEQFF. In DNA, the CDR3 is TGTGCCAGTAGGAGGCCGGGGGGGCGCGACAATGAGCAGTTCTTC.

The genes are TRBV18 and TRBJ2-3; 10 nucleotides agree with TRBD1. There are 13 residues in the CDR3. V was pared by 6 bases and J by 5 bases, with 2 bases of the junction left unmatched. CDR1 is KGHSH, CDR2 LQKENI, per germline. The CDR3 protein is CASSGQGKDTQYF. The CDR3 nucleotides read TGTGCCAGCTCGGGACAGGGGAAAGATACGCAGTATTTT. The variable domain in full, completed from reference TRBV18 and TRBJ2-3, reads NAGVMQNPRHLVRRRGQEARLRCSPMKGHSHVYWYRQLPEEGLKFMVYLQKENIIDESGMPKERFSAEFPKEGPSILRIQQVVRGDSAAYFCASSGQGKDTQYFGPGTRLTVL.

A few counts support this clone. The CDR3 loop is CASSLGQGFTEAFF. In DNA form, the CDR3 reads TGTGCCAGCAGCTTAGGACAGGGCTTCACTGAAGCTTTCTTT. V and J are TRBV7-9 and TRBJ1-1; 7 bases are shared with TRBD1. CDR3 length: 14 residues. J was trimmed by 4 bases and V by 1 base; bases with no gene match: 3. CDR1 is SEHNR, CDR2 FQNEAQ, per germline (reference sequence).

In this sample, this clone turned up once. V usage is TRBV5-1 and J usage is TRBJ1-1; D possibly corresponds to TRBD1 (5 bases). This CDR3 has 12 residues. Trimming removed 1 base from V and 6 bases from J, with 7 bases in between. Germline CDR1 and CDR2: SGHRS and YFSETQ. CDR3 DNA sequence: TGCGCCAGCAGCTTGAGGGGTTCTGAAGCTTTCTTT. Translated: CASSLRGSEAFF.

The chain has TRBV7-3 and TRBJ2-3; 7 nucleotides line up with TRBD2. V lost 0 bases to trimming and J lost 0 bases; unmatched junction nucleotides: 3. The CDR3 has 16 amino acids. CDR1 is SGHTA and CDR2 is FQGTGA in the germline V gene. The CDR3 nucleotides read TGTGCCAGCAGCTTAACAACGGGAGGTAGCACAGATACGCAGTATTTT. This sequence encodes CASSLTTGGSTDTQYF. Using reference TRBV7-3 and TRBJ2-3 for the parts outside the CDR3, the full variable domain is GAGVSQTPSNKVTEKGKYVELRCDPISGHTALYWYRQSLGQGPEFLIYFQGTGAADDSGLPNDRFFAVRPEGSVSTLKIQRTERGDSAVYLCASSLTTGGSTDTQYFGPGTRLTVL.

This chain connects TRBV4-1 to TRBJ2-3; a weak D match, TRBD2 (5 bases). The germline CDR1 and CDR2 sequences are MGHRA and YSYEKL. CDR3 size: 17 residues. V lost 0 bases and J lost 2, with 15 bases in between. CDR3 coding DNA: TGCGCCAGCAGCCAAGATTTCGGCGGACTGAACACAGATACGCAGTATTTT. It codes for CASSQDFGGLNTDTQYF.